The next 31 T cell receptor beta chains were all read from a single sample in a study of blood T cell repertoires in COVID-19. Here immunoSEQ multiplex PCR was the method, and the copy in TCRdb shows in-frame clones only, minus some. The sample carries approximately 240,000 clones, roughly 86% recorded once. The sample was peripheral blood. The receptors stem from a woman between 25 and 40 years old who had recovered from COVID-19.

This chain uses TRBV12-5 with TRBJ1-1; D might be TRBD1 (6 bases). V lost 2 bases and J 3 bases, leaving 16 bases between the germline ends. CDR3 length: 16 amino acids. Germline-derived CDR1 and CDR2 are LGHNT and FRNRAP. In DNA, the CDR3 is TGTGCTAGTGGTTTGAGAGGGGGAGTCGGGGACACTGAAGCTTTCTTT. This sequence encodes CASGLRGGVGDTEAFF. Full variable domain (outside the CDR3, taken from reference TRBV12-5 and TRBJ1-1): DARVTQTPRHKVTEMGQEVTMRCQPILGHNTVFWYRQTMMQGLELLAYFRNRAPLDDSGMPKDRFSAEMPDATLATLKIQPSEPRDSAVYFCASGLRGGVGDTEAFFGQGTRLTVV.

The gene calls are TRBV2 and TRBJ2-2; weak D call: TRBD2 (5 bases). Deletions cut 6 bases from V and 1 base from J, with 6 bases between. There are 13 residues in the CDR3. The V gene's germline CDR1 is SNHLY and CDR2 FYNNEI. CDR3 coding DNA: TGTGCCAGCAGAGGAGGGAACACCGGGGAGCTGTTTTTT. Its translation is CASRGGNTGELFF.

V usage is TRBV20-1 and J usage is TRBJ1-2; D not resolved. CDR1 is DFQATT and CDR2 is SNEGSKA in the germline V gene (reference sequence). The CDR3 has 11 amino acids. DNA of the CDR3: TGCAGAGCTGAGGGCCCCGGAGGCTACACCTTC. It yields the protein CRAEGPGGYTF.

The chain carries TRBV2 and TRBJ1-5; 11 positions match TRBD1. Germline V lookup: CDR1 SNHLY, CDR2 FYNNEI. This CDR3 comprises 16 residues. With 8 bases clipped from V and 5 bases from J, the junction kept 11 bases outside the gene matches. Written as DNA, the CDR3 is TGTGCCAGCGGGGGAGGGACAGGGGGTGTCGATCAGCCCCAGCATTTT. It codes for CASGGGTGGVDQPQHF.

This clone has just one count. The chain employs TRBV2 and TRBJ2-5, with 10 positions matching TRBD2. Trimming removed 6 bases from V and 2 bases from J; junction bases left unmatched: 6. Germline CDR1 and CDR2: SNHLY and FYNNEI. This CDR3 has 15 residues. In nucleotides, the CDR3 is TGTGCCAGCAGGATCACTAGCGGGGATCAAGAGACCCAGTACTTC. As protein: CASRITSGDQETQYF.

V gene TRBV3-1 (or the pseudogene TRBV3-2) combines with J gene TRBJ2-7; D uncertain. The length of the CDR3 is 14 residues. Germline V gene sequence: CDR1 LGHDT, CDR2 YNNKEL (reference sequence). V lost 4 bases and J 0 bases, leaving 10 bases between the germline ends. The CDR3 protein is CASSPTKSSYEQYF. The CDR3 nucleotides are TGTGCCAGCAGCCCGACAAAGAGCTCCTACGAGCAGTACTTC.

The V and J genes are TRBV19 and TRBJ1-6, with 9 positions matching TRBD1. The germline V gene encodes CDR1 LNHDA and CDR2 SQIVND (reference sequence). V shed 4 bases, J shed 7 bases, and the junction held 2 bases outside the gene matches. The CDR3 is 14 residues long. Written as DNA, the CDR3 is TGTGCCAGTAGTAACAGGGGGCTGAATTCACCCCTCCACTTT. This codes for CASSNRGLNSPLHF.

V usage is TRBV13 and J usage is TRBJ2-1; 7 bases fit TRBD1. Germline trimming cut 5 bases from V and 6 bases from J; bases unmatched to any gene: 4. Looked up from germline, CDR1 is PRHDT and CDR2 is FYEKMQ (reference sequence). The CDR3 contains 13 residues. The CDR3 here is CASSRQGVNEQFF. Written as DNA, the CDR3 is TGTGCCAGCAGCCGGCAGGGGGTCAATGAGCAGTTCTTC.

J is TRBJ2-7 and V is TRBV4-2; D perhaps matches TRBD1 (6 bases). Trimming took off 0 bases at V and 3 bases at J, with 15 bases between the two ends. Germline CDR1 and CDR2: LGHNA and YNFKEQ. This CDR3 has 16 residues. The CDR3 spells CASSQEGTQGHYEQYF. The CDR3 DNA is TGTGCCAGCAGCCAAGAAGGGACCCAGGGGCACTACGAGCAGTACTTC.

The chain links TRBV3-1 (or the pseudogene TRBV3-2) to TRBJ2-5; D might be TRBD1 (6 bases). Germline CDR1 and CDR2: LGHDT and YNNKEL (reference sequence). This CDR3 is built from 17 residues. Trimming took 5 bases from V and 5 from J, leaving 24 bases between them. CDR3 sequence: CASSGSNRVGNRETQYF. Written as DNA, the CDR3 is TGTGCCAGCAGCGGTAGCAACAGGGTAGGGAATCGGGAGACCCAGTACTTC.

V is TRBV9 and J is TRBJ2-5; 7 bases match TRBD2. J lost 5 bases, V lost 0 bases, and 4 bases had no gene match. From germline, CDR1 is SGDLS and CDR2 YYNGEE. The length of the CDR3 is 14 residues. CDR3 region: CASSVGPGGETQYF. The CDR3 bases are TGTGCCAGCAGCGTAGGACCCGGGGGGGAGACCCAGTACTTC.

The gene calls are TRBV19 and TRBJ1-5; the match to TRBD1 covers 9 bases. CDR1 is LNHDA and CDR2 is SQIVND in the germline V gene (reference sequence). The CDR3 contains 17 residues. V dropped 5 bases and J dropped 0; count of bases not matched to a gene: 8. The CDR3 loop is CASSPRDRDGSNQPQHF. The CDR3 nucleotides read TGTGCCAGTAGTCCTCGGGACAGGGATGGTAGCAATCAGCCCCAGCATTTT.

The genes are TRBV4-3 and TRBJ2-3, with 11 positions matching TRBD2. After removal of 1 base from V and 2 bases from J, the junction contained 11 bases not matched to a gene. Germline CDR1 is LGHNA and CDR2 is YSLEER. This CDR3 comprises 19 residues. CDR3 bases: TGCGCCAGCAGCCAAGTCTCAGGGCTAGCGGGGGGCCACACAGATACGCAGTATTTT. This sequence encodes CASSQVSGLAGGHTDTQYF.

The genes are TRBV11-2 and TRBJ2-1; 11 bases map to TRBD2. Germline lookup yields CDR1 SGHAT and CDR2 FQNNGV. The CDR3 extends over 16 amino acids. With V trimmed by 4 bases and J by 3 bases, 5 bases remained unmatched. The CDR3 nucleotides are TGTGCCAGCAGCTCGGGTAGCGGGGGGGTCTACAATGAGCAGTTCTTC. Protein: CASSSGSGGVYNEQFF.

V gene TRBV7-9 combines with J gene TRBJ1-1; D is unresolved. The germline V gene has CDR1 SEHNR and CDR2 FQNEAQ (reference sequence). Trimming took 5 bases from V and 1 from J, leaving 14 bases between them. The length of the CDR3 is 15 residues. CDR3 in DNA: TGTGCCAGCAGCCCAGACTTCTTGAGGAACACTGAAGCTTTCTTT. It specifies CASSPDFLRNTEAFF.

The CDR3 DNA follows: TGTGCCAGCAGCTCGGACTTTTACGGGGAAAATGAGCAGTTCTTC. This sequence encodes CASSSDFYGENEQFF. The chain has TRBV5-6 and TRBJ2-1, with TRBD2 as a possible D gene (5 bases). V was cut by 3 bases and J by 7 bases, with 17 bases left in between. The germline V gene has CDR1 SGHDT and CDR2 YYEEEE. There are 15 residues in the CDR3.

Only a few counts were recorded for this clone. This chain connects TRBV2 to TRBJ2-7, with TRBD1 matching over 7 bases. V shed 3 bases and J 2 bases; nucleotides not matched to a gene: 4. CDR1 and CDR2 from the germline V gene are SNHLY and FYNNEI. The length of the CDR3 is 14 residues. This CDR3 reads CASSEGQSTYEQYF. DNA of the CDR3: TGTGCCAGCAGTGAGGGACAGAGTACCTACGAGCAGTACTTC.

The rearrangement links TRBV5-1 to TRBJ2-5, with 7 bases aligning to TRBD1. The V gene end was trimmed by 4 bases and the J gene end by 4 bases; junction bases not matched to a gene: 10. The CDR3 spans 15 residues. Looked up from germline, CDR1 is SGHRS and CDR2 is YFSETQ. For the CDR3, the DNA is TGCGCCAGCAGCCGTCAGGGGGTTGTGGGAGAGACCCAGTACTTC. Translated, it gives CASSRQGVVGETQYF.

This sequence joins TRBV5-1 and TRBJ1-1; 7 nucleotides align to TRBD1. This CDR3 region has 15 residues. Trimming took 5 bases from V and 1 from J; bases not matched to a gene: 8. Per the germline V gene, CDR1 is SGHRS and CDR2 is YFSETQ. The CDR3 DNA follows: TGCGCCAGCAGAGACAGGGCGACTAGGAACACTGAAGCTTTCTTT. Translated: CASRDRATRNTEAFF.

The gene calls are TRBV2 and TRBJ1-5; D call uncertain. CDR1 and CDR2 (germline): SNHLY, FYNNEI. This CDR3 contains 13 residues. Trimming pared 4 bases from V and 4 bases from J, leaving 8 bases between. Here the CDR3 DNA reads TGTGCCAGCAGTGCGTATCGGAATCAGCCCCAGCATTTT. This sequence encodes CASSAYRNQPQHF.

As concerns this clone: Other nucleotide sequences in the sample specify the same CDR3. The chain carries TRBV25-1 and TRBJ1-1, with 9 positions matching TRBD1. J was trimmed by 5 bases and V by 3 bases; bases with no gene match: 7. CDR1 MGHDK and CDR2 SYGVNS come from the germline V gene. The CDR3 extends over 15 amino acids. The CDR3 protein is CASSDPGQGRTEAFF. CDR3 DNA: TGTGCCAGCAGTGACCCGGGACAGGGTCGGACTGAAGCTTTCTTT. The full variable domain, completed using reference TRBV25-1 and TRBJ1-1, is EADIYQTPRYLVIGTGKKITLECSQTMGHDKMYWYQQDPGMELHLIHYSYGVNSTEKGDLSSESTVSRIRTEHFPLTLESARPSHTSQYLCASSDPGQGRTEAFFGQGTRLTVV.

The V gene is TRBV29-1, the J gene TRBJ1-1; 7 bases map to TRBD1. J was trimmed by 4 bases and V by 4 bases; bases with no gene match: 6. Germline V gene data show CDR1 as SQVTM and CDR2 as ANQGSEA. This CDR3 has 13 amino acids. The CDR3 bases are TGCAGCGTTGGTCTCGCAGGGGGCACTGAAGCTTTCTTT. Amino acid sequence: CSVGLAGGTEAFF.

The chain employs TRBV5-1 and TRBJ1-1; the D gene is possibly TRBD1 (5 bases). The germline V and J ends were trimmed by 0 bases and 6 bases, with 9 bases remaining between them. From germline, CDR1 is SGHRS and CDR2 YFSETQ. The CDR3 totals 13 residues. DNA of the CDR3: TGCGCCAGCAGCTTGGTGGGACTGGCTGAAGCTTTCTTT. Its protein product is CASSLVGLAEAFF.

This chain uses TRBV2 with TRBJ2-7, with TRBD1 matching over 7 bases. CDR1 SNHLY and CDR2 FYNNEI come from the germline V gene. The V gene end was trimmed by 5 bases and the J gene end by 0 bases; junction bases not matched to a gene: 10. The CDR3 is made up of 16 amino acids. The CDR3 sequence: CASSKINRDSSYEQYF. The CDR3 DNA reads as TGTGCCAGCAGTAAAATTAACCGGGACAGCTCCTACGAGCAGTACTTC.

CDR3 sequence: CASSTGPRETQYF. The CDR3 nucleotides are TGTGCCAGCAGCACAGGACCCCGGGAGACCCAGTACTTC. This chain links TRBV7-7 with TRBJ2-5; D is perhaps TRBD1 (5 bases). Trimming removed 5 bases from V and 5 bases from J, with 12 bases in between. CDR3 length: 13 residues. CDR1 and CDR2 from the germline V gene are SSHAT and FNYEAQ (reference sequence). Looking up the rest from reference TRBV7-7 and TRBJ2-5 gives the full variable domain: GAGVSQSPRYKVTKRGQDVTLRCDPISSHATLYWYQQALGQGPEFLTYFNYEAQPDKSGLPSDRFSAERPEGSISTLTIQRTEQRDSAMYRCASSTGPRETQYFGPGTRLLVL.

The chain is built from TRBV5-6 and TRBJ2-5, with D possibly matching TRBD1 (6 bases). Trimming shortened V by 1 base and J by 3 bases, and 13 bases separated the two germline ends. The CDR3 runs to 15 residues. Germline CDR1 and CDR2: SGHDT and YYEEEE. CDR3: CASSLSGQIKETQYF. CDR3 bases: TGTGCCAGCAGCTTGAGCGGACAGATTAAAGAGACCCAGTACTTC.

The chain uses TRBV2 and TRBJ2-7; 9 bases are shared with TRBD1. CDR1 and CDR2 (germline): SNHLY, FYNNEI. After removal of 2 bases from V and 2 bases from J, the junction contained 16 bases not matched to a gene. The CDR3 length is 19 residues. The CDR3 reads CASSESWWDRVKRTYEQYF. The CDR3 coding sequence is TGTGCCAGCAGTGAAAGTTGGTGGGACAGGGTTAAGAGAACCTACGAGCAGTACTTC.

V and J are TRBV7-2 and TRBJ2-1; 10 bases agree with TRBD1. V shed 7 bases and J 2 bases; nucleotides not matched to a gene: 5. Germline-derived CDR1 and CDR2 are SGHTA and FQGNSA. The CDR3 is 15 residues long. CDR3 in amino acids: CASTTGQGPYNEQFF. CDR3 nucleotides: TGTGCCAGCACCACGGGACAGGGGCCCTACAATGAGCAGTTCTTC. Complete variable domain (other parts from reference TRBV7-2 and TRBJ2-1): GAGVSQSPSNKVTEKGKDVELRCDPISGHTALYWYRQSLGQGLEFLIYFQGNSAPDKSGLPSDRFSAERTGGSVSTLTIQRTQQEDSAVYLCASTTGQGPYNEQFFGPGTRLTVL.

The rearrangement links TRBV3-1 (or the pseudogene TRBV3-2) to TRBJ2-5, with a tentative D call TRBD2 (6 bases). The V and J ends lost 2 bases and 0 bases respectively, with 13 bases between them. Germline assignment: CDR1 LGHDT and CDR2 YNNKEL (reference sequence). There are 16 residues in the CDR3. The CDR3 region has the DNA TGTGCCAGCAGCCAATTTGCGGGATCCTACCAAGAGACCCAGTACTTC. Translation gives CASSQFAGSYQETQYF.

The V gene is TRBV3-1 (or the pseudogene TRBV3-2), the J gene TRBJ2-3; 12 bases align to TRBD2. This CDR3 has 15 residues. CDR1 is LGHDT, CDR2 YNNKEL, per germline (reference sequence). Losses at the gene ends were 4 bases for V and 9 bases for J; bases not matched to a gene: 8. DNA of the CDR3: TGTGCCAGCAGCCTCGGACGACTAGCGGGGGTGACGCAGTATTTT. Protein product: CASSLGRLAGVTQYF.

The genes are TRBV5-1 and TRBJ1-3; tentative D call: TRBD1 (6 bases). With 0 bases removed from V and 8 bases from J, the gap between germline ends came to 15 bases. The CDR3 runs 15 residues. From germline, CDR1 is SGHRS and CDR2 YFSETQ. The CDR3 region has the DNA TGCGCCAGCAGCTTGGTGGGGGGGCCTCAGGACACCATATATTTT. Its protein is CASSLVGGPQDTIYF.